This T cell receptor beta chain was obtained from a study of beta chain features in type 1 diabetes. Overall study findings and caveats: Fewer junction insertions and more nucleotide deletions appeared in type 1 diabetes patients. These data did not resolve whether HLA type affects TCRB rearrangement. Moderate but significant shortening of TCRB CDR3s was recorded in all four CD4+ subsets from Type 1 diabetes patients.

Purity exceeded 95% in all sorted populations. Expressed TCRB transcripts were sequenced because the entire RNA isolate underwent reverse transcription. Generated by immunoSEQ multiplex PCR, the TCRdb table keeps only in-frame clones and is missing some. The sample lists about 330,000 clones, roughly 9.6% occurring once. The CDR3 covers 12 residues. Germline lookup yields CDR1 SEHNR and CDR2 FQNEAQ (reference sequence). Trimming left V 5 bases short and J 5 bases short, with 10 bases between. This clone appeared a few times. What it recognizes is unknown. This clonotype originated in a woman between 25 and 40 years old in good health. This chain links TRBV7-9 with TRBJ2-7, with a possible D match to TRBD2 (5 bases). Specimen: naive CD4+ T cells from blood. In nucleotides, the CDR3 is TGTGCCAGCAGCCGAGTTAGCGACGAGCAGTACTTC. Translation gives CASSRVSDEQYF.